This passage covers 26 T cell receptor beta chains from one sample sequenced in a study of early T cells in non-severe SARS-CoV-2 infection (dated by TCRdb to the early 2020s). Library preparation used 5' RACE. Instrument on record: NextSeq 500. TCRdb cleaned the public reads at Q25 with fastp, built clones with MiXCR and kept in-frame beta chains. Rows merge per CDR3 protein into single entries with the most common DNA and genes. The sample table holds about 26,000 distinct CDR3 sequences, of which 3.5% to 4.5% were seen once. The ten largest clones capture approximately 4.4% of the sample. The sequenced sample was whole blood. These receptor sequences come from an adult who was a healthcare worker with PCR-confirmed SARS-CoV-2 infection or an uninfected control (not recorded which).

The chain recombines TRBV6-1 with TRBJ2-7; TRBD1 is a possible D gene (5 bases). The CDR3 has 14 residues. Per the germline V gene, CDR1 is MNHNS and CDR2 is SASEGT. V lost 3 bases and J 3 bases, leaving 12 bases between the germline ends. In DNA, the CDR3 is TGTGCCAGCAGTGAGGCAGGGAACCTCTACGAGCAGTACTTC. This codes for CASSEAGNLYEQYF.

The table lists this clonotype with many counts. J is TRBJ1-3 and V is TRBV20-1; 7 bases line up with TRBD1. V dropped 3 bases and J dropped 9; count of bases not matched to a gene: 8. The CDR3 runs 13 residues. Germline V CDR1 and CDR2: DFQATT, SNEGSKA (reference sequence). The CDR3 is CSASGDRVGTIYF. In DNA form, the CDR3 reads TGCAGTGCTAGTGGCGACAGGGTTGGCACCATATATTTT.

The sample holds many counts of this clonotype. CDR3 sequence: CASTDGPQYYGYTF. The CDR3 nucleotides are TGTGCCAGCACCGATGGGCCGCAGTACTATGGCTACACCTTC. This chain joins TRBV6-1 and TRBJ1-2, with D unresolved. Trimming took off 7 bases at V and 3 bases at J, with 15 bases between the two ends. Germline CDR1 is MNHNS and CDR2 is SASEGT. This CDR3 has 14 amino acids.

This clonotype was counted at least ten times. The chain joins TRBV20-1 to TRBJ2-3; 13 bases line up with TRBD2. CDR1 DFQATT and CDR2 SNEGSKA come from the germline V gene (reference sequence). Trimming removed 8 bases from V and 0 bases from J; junction bases left unmatched: 8. The CDR3 sequence is 16 residues long. Written as DNA, the CDR3 is TGCAGTATGGGACTAGCGGGACGAGCTAGCACAGATACGCAGTATTTT. Translating it yields CSMGLAGRASTDTQYF.

The chain joins TRBV7-2 to TRBJ2-1; D not certain. V gave up 0 bases and J gave up 9 bases, with 9 bases separating them. Per germline, CDR1 SGHTA and CDR2 FQGNSA. This CDR3 comprises 13 residues. Here the CDR3 DNA reads TGTGCCAGCAGCTTAGCTGTCGGTAGTGAGCAGTTCTTC. Amino acid sequence: CASSLAVGSEQFF. The variable domain in full, completed from reference TRBV7-2 and TRBJ2-1, reads GAGVSQSPSNKVTEKGKDVELRCDPISGHTALYWYRQSLGQGLEFLIYFQGNSAPDKSGLPSDRFSAERTGGSVSTLTIQRTQQEDSAVYLCASSLAVGSEQFFGPGTRLTVL.

This clonotype was seen more than once but under ten times. The V gene is TRBV20-1, the J gene TRBJ2-2; TRBD2 aligns across 10 bases. Germline V lookup: CDR1 DFQATT, CDR2 SNEGSKA (reference sequence). This CDR3 has 16 amino acids. V was clipped by 6 bases and J by 4 bases; unmatched bases: 11. Here the CDR3 DNA reads TGCAGTGCCCGACCCCTACTAGCGGGAAGCACCGGGGAGCTGTTTTTT. Protein product: CSARPLLAGSTGELFF.

This clonotype was detected a few times. This chain joins TRBV7-2 and TRBJ1-5; D is perhaps TRBD1 (5 bases). This CDR3 is built from 16 residues. Germline V gene sequence: CDR1 SGHTA, CDR2 FQGNSA. Trimming took 5 bases from V and 3 from J, leaving 17 bases between them. CDR3 amino acids: CASSLYSQGPNQPQHF. The CDR3 nucleotides read TGTGCCAGCAGCCTCTATTCTCAGGGCCCCAATCAGCCCCAGCATTTT.

This clonotype was seen at least ten times. The junction departs from the called germline gene at one end, perhaps through a read error. The gene calls are TRBV12-3 or TRBV12-4 and TRBJ2-3; D is unresolved. This CDR3 has 14 residues. CDR3 bases: TGTGCCAGCAGCCGTGCCCCTCTTGCAGACACGCAGTATTTT. This sequence encodes CASSRAPLADTQYF.

The table lists this clonotype with many counts. The V and J genes are TRBV29-1 and TRBJ2-5; 10 bases match TRBD1. This CDR3 is 15 amino acids long. The V gene's germline CDR1 is SQVTM and CDR2 ANQGSEA. V trimming: 3 bases; J trimming: 5 bases; junction bases outside the gene matches: 9. The chain's CDR3 is CSVEKPGDRGETQYF. The CDR3 coding sequence is TGCAGCGTTGAGAAACCCGGGGACAGGGGCGAGACCCAGTACTTC. Full variable domain (outside the CDR3, taken from reference TRBV29-1 and TRBJ2-5): SAVISQKPSRDICQRGTSLTIQCQVDSQVTMMFWYRQQPGQSLTLIATANQGSEATYESGFVIDKFPISRPNLTFSTLTVSNMSPEDSSIYLCSVEKPGDRGETQYFGPGTRLLVL.

This rearrangement joins TRBV18 to TRBJ2-4; 7 nucleotides line up with TRBD1. The junction had 8 bases not matched to a gene; V was cut back by 3 bases and J by 0 bases. CDR1 is KGHSH, CDR2 LQKENI, per germline. The length of the CDR3 is 17 residues. The CDR3 loop reads CASSPPQGTVAKNIQYF. The CDR3 DNA reads as TGTGCCAGCTCACCCCCACAGGGGACGGTAGCCAAAAACATTCAGTACTTC.

This clonotype was picked up many times. This chain links TRBV27 with TRBJ2-5; D tentatively reads TRBD1 or TRBD2 (5 bases each). The CDR3 loop spans 15 amino acids. The germline gives CDR1 MNHEY, CDR2 SMNVEV (reference sequence). The V end was cut by 6 bases, the J end by 5 bases, with 19 bases between. CDR3 sequence: CASRPVGPGRETQYF. Written as DNA, the CDR3 is TGTGCCAGCAGACCCGTAGGACCGGGACGGGAGACCCAGTACTTC.

V usage is TRBV20-1 and J usage is TRBJ2-1; the match to TRBD1 covers 9 bases. Germline CDR1 and CDR2: DFQATT and SNEGSKA (reference sequence). The ends lost 5 bases at V and 7 bases at J; junction bases unmatched: 6. The CDR3 has 13 residues. CDR3 protein: CSAGDRERNEQFF. DNA for the CDR3: TGCAGTGCTGGGGACAGGGAGAGGAATGAGCAGTTCTTC.

This clonotype qualifies as medium-sized. The genes are TRBV7-3 and TRBJ2-7; 8 bases match TRBD1. CDR3 length: 12 amino acids. J was trimmed by 12 bases and V by 2 bases; bases with no gene match: 6. Germline V gene lookup returns CDR1 SGHTA and CDR2 FQGTGA. CDR3 sequence (DNA): TGTGCCAGCAGCTTACCGGGACAGGAGAGGTACTTC. It translates to CASSLPGQERYF.

The CDR3 sequence is CASSGGTYEQYF. The CDR3 DNA reads TGTGCCAGCAGTGGCGGGACCTACGAGCAGTACTTC. This chain links TRBV2 with TRBJ2-7, with TRBD2 as a possible D gene (6 bases). Germline V gene data show CDR1 as SNHLY and CDR2 as FYNNEI. Deletions cut 4 bases from V and 2 bases from J, with 6 bases between. The CDR3 is made up of 12 amino acids. Full variable domain (outside the CDR3, taken from reference TRBV2 and TRBJ2-7): EPEVTQTPSHQVTQMGQEVILRCVPISNHLYFYWYRQILGQKVEFLVSFYNNEISEKSEIFDDQFSVERPDGSNFTLKIRSTKLEDSAMYFCASSGGTYEQYFGPGTRLTVT.

The sample holds many counts of this clonotype. V usage is TRBV19 and J usage is TRBJ1-5; D perhaps matches TRBD1 (6 bases). V lost 1 base and J lost 2, with 9 bases in between. CDR3 length equals 15 residues. Germline V gene data show CDR1 as LNHDA and CDR2 as SQIVND (reference sequence). CDR3 DNA: TGTGCCAGTAGTATAGGCAGGGGCCGCAATCAGCCCCAGCATTTT. Translation gives CASSIGRGRNQPQHF.

This clonotype was counted at least ten times. The genes are TRBV28 and TRBJ2-1, with 8 bases lining up with TRBD1. The J segment lost 4 bases and the V segment lost 3 bases, leaving 2 bases of the junction unmatched. In germline, CDR1 is MDHEN, CDR2 SYDVKM. The CDR3 has 14 residues. The CDR3 is CASSLQGAYNEQFF. For the CDR3, the DNA is TGTGCCAGCAGTTTGCAGGGGGCTTACAATGAGCAGTTCTTC.

This clonotype showed up many times. V and J are TRBV6-1 and TRBJ2-3; 14 nucleotides agree with TRBD2. CDR1 is MNHNS, CDR2 SASEGT, per germline. The CDR3 covers 15 residues. J lost 8 bases, V lost 6 bases, and 7 bases had no gene match. CDR3: CASSRGLAGEGTQYF. In nucleotides, the CDR3 is TGTGCCAGCAGCCGGGGACTAGCGGGGGAGGGTACGCAGTATTTT.

This clonotype was seen many times. The chain carries TRBV7-3 and TRBJ2-1; D tentatively reads TRBD1 or TRBD2 (5 bases each). V lost 5 bases and J 10 bases, leaving 15 bases between the germline ends. Germline CDR1 reads SGHTA; CDR2 reads FQGTGA. This CDR3 spans 13 amino acids. The CDR3 protein is CASSQGTPSEQFF. Written as DNA, the CDR3 is TGTGCCAGCAGCCAAGGGACGCCGAGCGAGCAGTTCTTC.

This clonotype was observed many times. V usage is TRBV21-1 and J usage is TRBJ1-1. TRBV21-1 is a documented pseudogene. This CDR3 region has 13 residues. CDR3 sequence: CASSPTVNTEAFF. Written as DNA, the CDR3 is TGTGCCAGCAGCCCTACAGTGAACACTGAAGCTTTCTTT.

This clonotype was seen ten or more times. The chain has TRBV20-1 and TRBJ1-2, with 8 nucleotides matching TRBD1. From germline, CDR1 is DFQATT and CDR2 SNEGSKA (reference sequence). V was pared by 4 bases and J by 5 bases, with 6 bases of the junction left unmatched. The CDR3 is made up of 13 amino acids. In nucleotides, the CDR3 is TGCAGTGCTACGACAGGGGTTCGTTATGGCTACACCTTC. It translates to CSATTGVRYGYTF.

The table lists this clonotype with many counts. This chain joins TRBV19 and TRBJ1-5, with a possible D match to TRBD1 (5 bases). Trimming left V 5 bases short and J 6 bases short, with 11 bases between. Germline-derived CDR1 and CDR2 are LNHDA and SQIVND (reference sequence). The CDR3 consists of 13 residues. DNA of the CDR3: TGTGCCAGTAGTTTGCCCGGGGCTCAGCCCCAGCATTTT. This encodes CASSLPGAQPQHF.

This clonotype was seen at least ten times. The chain is built from TRBV7-9 and TRBJ2-1, with 8 bases that match TRBD2. The germline V gene encodes CDR1 SEHNR and CDR2 FQNEAQ (reference sequence). J gave up 9 bases and V 5 bases, and 9 bases lay outside the gene matches. The CDR3 is 14 residues long. The CDR3 protein is CASSPPAGGGEQFF. Written as DNA, the CDR3 is TGTGCCAGCAGCCCGCCGGCGGGGGGCGGTGAGCAGTTCTTC.

This clonotype occurred many times. The V gene is TRBV28, the J gene TRBJ2-7; D is undetermined. The CDR3 has 12 amino acids. Germline V CDR1 and CDR2: MDHEN, SYDVKM. The V and J ends lost 5 bases and 4 bases respectively, with 9 bases between them. The CDR3, as DNA: TGTGCCAGCAGTACGGGCCCTTACGAGCAGTACTTC. Its protein is CASSTGPYEQYF.

The chain joins TRBV5-1 to TRBJ2-7; the D call may be TRBD1 or TRBD2 (6 bases each). Germline V gene lookup returns CDR1 SGHRS and CDR2 YFSETQ. The V end lost 1 base, the J end lost 5 bases, and 19 bases lay between the germline ends. This CDR3 spans 16 amino acids. The CDR3, as DNA: TGCGCCAGCAGCTTGTATTCCGGGGGCGAGACGGACGAGCAGTACTTC. It yields the protein CASSLYSGGETDEQYF.

The rearrangement uses TRBV7-6 and TRBJ2-1; 9 bases line up with TRBD2. This CDR3 contains 14 residues. Germline V gene lookup returns CDR1 SGHVS and CDR2 FNYEAQ. After removal of 5 bases from V and 7 bases from J, the junction contained 6 bases not matched to a gene. The CDR3 region has the DNA TGTGCCAGCAGCACCGGACTAGCGCGGAATGAGCAGTTCTTC. Amino acid sequence: CASSTGLARNEQFF. Variable domain in full (rest from reference TRBV7-6 and TRBJ2-1): GAGVSQSPRYKVTKRGQDVALRCDPISGHVSLYWYRQALGQGPEFLTYFNYEAQQDKSGLPNDRFSAERPEGSISTLTIQRTEQRDSAMYRCASSTGLARNEQFFGPGTRLTVL.

This clonotype has a count of ten or more. J is TRBJ1-1 and V is TRBV5-1; D is unclear. The ends were cut back, 4 bases at V and 5 bases at J, with 9 bases in the middle. This CDR3 region has 12 residues. CDR1 is SGHRS and CDR2 is YFSETQ in the germline V gene. The CDR3 coding sequence is TGCGCCAGCAGCGCGACGGGGACTGAAGCTTTCTTT. This translates into CASSATGTEAFF.